This T cell receptor (beta chain) was recorded in a study of CXCR3-negative and CXCR3-positive naive CD8 T cells. Study-level results: Similar TRBV-TRBJ gene usage was seen in naive CXCR3-negative and CXCR3-positive cells, but not in memory cells. Naive cells with CXCR3 showed TRB CDR3s that were more hydrophobic than those in CXCR3-negative naive cells.

cDNA libraries for TRB were generated by 5' RACE incorporating UMI labels. Each CDR3 protein gets one entry in TCRdb, which reprocessed the 5' RACE reads and gives no DNA. In total, the table holds tens of thousands of distinct CDR3 sequences. The CDR3 has 15 residues. Germline-derived CDR1 and CDR2 are SGHAT and FQNNGV. Of note for this clonotype: The antigen is undetermined.

The chain carries TRBV11-2 and TRBJ1-2; TCRdb's D gene call, TRBD1, goes unchecked for lack of DNA. Sequencing used naive CXCR3+ CD8+ T cells from blood. Subset meaning: CD45RO-CCR7+CD27+CD95- naive CD8+ T cells expressing CXCR3 (TNR3+). This receptor was obtained from a human donor in good health. Some clones in this sample may be carry-over from other donors' samples. The CDR3 loop is CASSLAGGGYYGYTF.